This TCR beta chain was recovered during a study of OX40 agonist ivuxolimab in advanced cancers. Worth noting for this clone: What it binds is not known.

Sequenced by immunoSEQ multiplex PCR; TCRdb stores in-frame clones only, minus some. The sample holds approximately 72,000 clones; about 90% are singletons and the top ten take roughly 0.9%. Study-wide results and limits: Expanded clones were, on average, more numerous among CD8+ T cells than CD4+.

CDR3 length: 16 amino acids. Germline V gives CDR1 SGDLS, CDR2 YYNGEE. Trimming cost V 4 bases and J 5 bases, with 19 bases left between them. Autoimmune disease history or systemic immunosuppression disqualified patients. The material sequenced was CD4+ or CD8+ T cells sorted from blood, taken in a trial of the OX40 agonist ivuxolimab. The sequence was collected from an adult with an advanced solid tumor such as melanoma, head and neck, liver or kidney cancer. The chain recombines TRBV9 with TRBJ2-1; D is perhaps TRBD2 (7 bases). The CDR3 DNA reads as TGTGCCAGCAGCTCCGAGGGGGGGCAGAGCCACAATGAGCAGTTCTTC. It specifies CASSSEGGQSHNEQFF.